These 20 T cell receptor beta chains came from one sample sequenced in a study of cytomegalovirus exposure and HLA in healthy donors. Data came from immunoSEQ multiplex PCR; TCRdb stores just in-frame clones and leaves some out. The sample records 120,000 or so clones, 88% being singletons. The sequenced sample was PBMCs. The receptor set was obtained from a man aged 25-45 years in good health and CMV-seronegative.

This clone was detected a few times. This rearrangement joins TRBV4-3 to TRBJ2-7; TRBD1 is a possible D gene (6 bases). This CDR3 spans 15 amino acids. CDR1 and CDR2 from the germline V gene are LGHNA and YSLEER. V shed 4 bases and J shed 3 bases, with 16 bases lying between them. CDR3 sequence reads: CASSRKVEDSYEQYF. CDR3 bases: TGCGCCAGCAGCCGCAAAGTCGAGGACAGCTACGAGCAGTACTTC.

The rearrangement uses TRBV2 and TRBJ1-5, with a weak D call TRBD1 (5 bases). The CDR3 has 13 amino acids. V was clipped by 8 bases and J by 7 bases, with 15 bases between them. Per the germline V gene, CDR1 is SNHLY and CDR2 is FYNNEI. CDR3 nucleotides: TGTGCCAGCGGAGCAGGGTCAGGACAGCCCCAGCATTTT. Amino acids: CASGAGSGQPQHF.

The chain uses TRBV5-1 and TRBJ2-3, with 8 bases lining up with TRBD1. Trimming removed 4 bases from V and 2 bases from J; junction bases left unmatched: 6. The CDR3 totals 15 residues. The germline V gene has CDR1 SGHRS and CDR2 YFSETQ. CDR3 DNA sequence: TGCGCCAGCAGCGAGAGACAGGGGTCCACAGATACGCAGTATTTT. Its protein product is CASSERQGSTDTQYF.

The V gene is TRBV7-9, the J gene TRBJ1-4; D remains unclear. The V end was cut by 5 bases, the J end by 6 bases, with 16 bases between. Per the germline V gene, CDR1 is SEHNR and CDR2 is FQNEAQ (reference sequence). CDR3 length equals 15 residues. The CDR3 DNA follows: TGTGCCAGCAGCCATTGGTCACAGATGGATGAAAAACTGTTTTTT. Translation: CASSHWSQMDEKLFF.

The chain uses TRBV19 and TRBJ2-7, with 9 bases lining up with TRBD2. V was clipped by 4 bases and J by 5 bases; unmatched bases: 15. Germline assignment: CDR1 LNHDA and CDR2 SQIVND (reference sequence). The CDR3 is 17 residues long. CDR3 DNA: TGTGCCAGTAGTACCGAACGGCGCATAGCGGGAGTAAACGAGCAGTACTTC. It is translated as CASSTERRIAGVNEQYF.

This rearrangement joins TRBV19 to TRBJ1-2; D remains unclear. The CDR3 runs to 12 residues. From germline, CDR1 is LNHDA and CDR2 SQIVND (reference sequence). Trimming removed 8 bases at V and 0 bases at J, with 7 bases between. CDR3 residues: CASWATNYGYTF. The CDR3 bases are TGTGCCAGTTGGGCGACTAACTATGGCTACACCTTC.

Regarding this clone: This likely stems from a read error, as it lies one base from a far larger clone. The J gene is TRBJ1-1, the V gene TRBV11-2, with TRBD1 matching over 8 bases. This CDR3 contains 14 residues. Germline lookup yields CDR1 SGHAT and CDR2 FQNNGV. Trimming removed 4 bases from V and 0 bases from J; junction bases left unmatched: 1. The CDR3 DNA sequence: TGTGCCAGCAGCTGGGGACAGGTGAACACTGAAGCTTTCTTT. Encoded protein: CASSWGQVNTEAFF.

The V and J genes are TRBV15 and TRBJ2-5, with TRBD1 identical over 10 bases. Per germline, CDR1 LNHNV and CDR2 YYDKDF (reference sequence). The CDR3 spans 15 residues. V was pared by 0 bases and J by 3 bases, with 1 base of the junction left unmatched. Here the CDR3 reads CATSREGTGEETQYF. The DNA for the CDR3 is TGTGCCACCAGCAGAGAGGGGACAGGGGAAGAGACCCAGTACTTC.

This chain joins TRBV30 and TRBJ2-7; D is unresolved. Germline V gene data show CDR1 as GTSNPN and CDR2 as SVGIG (reference sequence). The V and J ends lost 3 bases and 6 bases respectively, with 9 bases between them. This CDR3 contains 11 residues. The CDR3, as DNA: TGTGCCTGGAGGTTGGCTTCCGAGCAGTACTTC. It yields the protein CAWRLASEQYF.

The CDR3 DNA is TGTGCCAGCAGCCAAGAAGGAGCGGAAACCTACGAGCAGTACTTC. It encodes CASSQEGAETYEQYF. The rearrangement joins TRBV4-2 to TRBJ2-7, with a possible D match to TRBD2 (5 bases). Germline V gene sequence: CDR1 LGHNA, CDR2 YNFKEQ. The germline V and J ends were trimmed by 0 bases and 2 bases, with 11 bases remaining between them. The CDR3 runs to 15 residues.

The CDR3 region is CASSPRGGSSGRAYEQYF. CDR3 coding DNA: TGTGCCAGCAGCCCCCGCGGAGGGTCTAGCGGGAGGGCCTACGAGCAGTACTTC. The chain links TRBV7-6 to TRBJ2-7, with 12 bases identical to TRBD2. J was trimmed by 2 bases and V by 5 bases; bases with no gene match: 13. CDR1 is SGHVS, CDR2 FNYEAQ, per germline. CDR3 size: 18 residues.

The V call is TRBV6-5, the J call TRBJ1-1; 7 bases agree with TRBD1. Germline V gene lookup returns CDR1 MNHEY and CDR2 SVGAGI. The length of the CDR3 is 13 residues. The J segment lost 4 bases and the V segment lost 7 bases, leaving 6 bases of the junction unmatched. The CDR3 sequence is CASTRNRGTEAFF. CDR3 bases: TGTGCCAGCACCAGGAACAGGGGCACTGAAGCTTTCTTT.

This clone occurred once. This chain connects TRBV7-2 to TRBJ2-2, with TRBD2 as a possible D gene (5 bases). V gave up 1 base and J gave up 6 bases, with 9 bases separating them. The CDR3 is 14 residues long. Germline assignment: CDR1 SGHTA and CDR2 FQGNSA. CDR3 residues: CASSLVAGSGELFF. CDR3 in DNA: TGTGCCAGCAGCTTAGTTGCGGGTTCCGGGGAGCTGTTTTTT.

This sequence joins TRBV27 and TRBJ1-5, with D possibly being TRBD1 (5 bases). The CDR3 loop spans 15 amino acids. Deletions cut 5 bases from V and 4 bases from J, with 15 bases between. Germline CDR1 and CDR2: MNHEY and SMNVEV (reference sequence). CDR3 DNA sequence: TGTGCCAGCAGTCCCCTCAGGGAAACTAATCAGCCCCAGCATTTT. As protein: CASSPLRETNQPQHF.

The V and J genes are TRBV6-1 and TRBJ1-5; 8 bases match TRBD1. Germline V gene data show CDR1 as MNHNS and CDR2 as SASEGT. This CDR3 has 14 residues. After removal of 5 bases from V and 1 base from J, the junction contained 1 base not matched to a gene. The CDR3 loop reads CASSWTGSNQPQHF. The CDR3 DNA reads as TGTGCCAGCAGTTGGACAGGGAGCAATCAGCCCCAGCATTTT.

This clone was detected only once. This sequence joins TRBV5-1 and TRBJ1-1, with D possibly matching TRBD1 (6 bases). There are 13 residues in the CDR3. CDR1 is SGHRS, CDR2 YFSETQ, per germline. V lost 2 bases and J 3 bases, leaving 8 bases between the germline ends. The DNA of the CDR3 is TGCGCCAGCAGCTTTGGACAGTACACTGAAGCTTTCTTT. This encodes CASSFGQYTEAFF.

The chain carries TRBV18 and TRBJ2-7; D may be TRBD2 (6 bases). Looked up from germline, CDR1 is KGHSH and CDR2 is LQKENI. CDR3 length: 14 amino acids. V was pared by 5 bases and J by 4 bases, with 15 bases between. Here the CDR3 DNA reads TGTGCCAGCTCATCCGGGAGCGGGCTGTACGAGCAGTACTTC. Its protein is CASSSGSGLYEQYF.

This chain joins TRBV2 and TRBJ1-2; D uncertain. The CDR3 is 17 residues long. The germline V and J ends were trimmed by 7 bases and 0 bases, with 21 bases remaining between them. Germline CDR1 is SNHLY and CDR2 is FYNNEI. The CDR3 DNA is TGTGCCAGCATAGCCGGCCCGAGCGAGTTAGCTAACTATGGCTACACCTTC. The encoded protein is CASIAGPSELANYGYTF.

In this sample, this clone turned up once. V gene TRBV18 combines with J gene TRBJ2-1; D remains unclear. In germline, CDR1 is KGHSH, CDR2 LQKENI. The CDR3 extends over 13 amino acids. Deletions cut 4 bases from V and 7 bases from J, with 11 bases between. CDR3: CASSQSRRNEQFF. The CDR3 DNA reads TGTGCCAGCTCACAATCCCGCAGGAATGAGCAGTTCTTC.

The gene calls are TRBV15 and TRBJ1-2, with a tentative D call TRBD1 (6 bases). CDR1 and CDR2 (germline): LNHNV, YYDKDF (reference sequence). V lost 0 bases to trimming and J lost 7 bases, with 9 bases between them. This CDR3 comprises 13 residues. CDR3 bases: TGTGCCACCAGCAGAGATTTGGGGGCTGGCTACACCTTC. Translated, it gives CATSRDLGAGYTF.